This T cell receptor (beta chain) comes out of a study of T-cell memory formation after mild COVID-19. At the level of the study: Clusters were largely donor specific.

A single record per CDR3 protein comes from TCRdb applying MiXCR to the 5' RACE reads. The sample records some 290,000 distinct CDR3 sequences, 15% to 20% being singletons. This clonotype was observed at least ten times. The CDR3 is made up of 15 amino acids. Trimming stripped 0 bases from V and 7 bases from J, with 10 bases between. In germline, CDR1 is LNHNV, CDR2 YYDKDF (reference sequence). The receptor was derived from a man aged 18-30 years who had mild COVID-19 (a few samples of this study predate the infection). Cell type and time point are not known. This chain links TRBV15 with TRBJ1-6; unclear D gene. The specimen was PBMCs or a T cell subset sorted from them (not recorded which). CDR3 region: CATSRDRLGNSPLHF. The CDR3, as DNA: TGTGCCACCAGCAGAGACCGCTTGGGAAATTCACCCCTCCACTTT.